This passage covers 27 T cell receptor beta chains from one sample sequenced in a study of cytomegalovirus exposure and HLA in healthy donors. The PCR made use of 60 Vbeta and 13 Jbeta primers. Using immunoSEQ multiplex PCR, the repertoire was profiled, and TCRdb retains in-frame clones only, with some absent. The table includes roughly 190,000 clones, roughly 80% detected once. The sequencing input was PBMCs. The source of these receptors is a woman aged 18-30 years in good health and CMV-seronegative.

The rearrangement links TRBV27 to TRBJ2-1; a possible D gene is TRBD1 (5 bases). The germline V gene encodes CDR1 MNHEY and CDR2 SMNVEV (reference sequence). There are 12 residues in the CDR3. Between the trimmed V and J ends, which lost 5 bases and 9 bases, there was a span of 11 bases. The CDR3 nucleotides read TGTGCCAGCAGTCCACGACAGCCTGAGCAGTTCTTC. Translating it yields CASSPRQPEQFF.

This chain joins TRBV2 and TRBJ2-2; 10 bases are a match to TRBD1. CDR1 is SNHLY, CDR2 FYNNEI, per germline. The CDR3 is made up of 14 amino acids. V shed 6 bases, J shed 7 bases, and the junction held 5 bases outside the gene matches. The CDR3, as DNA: TGTGCCAGCAGGGGGACAGGGGTGGACGGGGAGCTGTTTTTT. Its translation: CASRGTGVDGELFF.

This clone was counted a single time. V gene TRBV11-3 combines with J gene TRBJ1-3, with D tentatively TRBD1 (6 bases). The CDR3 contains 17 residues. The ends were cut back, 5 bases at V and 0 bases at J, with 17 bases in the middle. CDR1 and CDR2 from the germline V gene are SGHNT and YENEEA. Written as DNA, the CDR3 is TGTGCCAGCAGCCACTCGGACAGCACCCTCTCTGGAAACACCATATATTTT. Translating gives CASSHSDSTLSGNTIYF.

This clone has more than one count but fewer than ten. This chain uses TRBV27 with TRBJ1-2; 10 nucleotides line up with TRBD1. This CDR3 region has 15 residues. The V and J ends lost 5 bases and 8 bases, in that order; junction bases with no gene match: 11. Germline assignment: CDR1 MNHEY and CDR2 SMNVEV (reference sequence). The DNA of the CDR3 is TGTGCCAGCAGTCCGGGACAGGGGCTAATTGGAGGCTACACCTTC. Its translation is CASSPGQGLIGGYTF.

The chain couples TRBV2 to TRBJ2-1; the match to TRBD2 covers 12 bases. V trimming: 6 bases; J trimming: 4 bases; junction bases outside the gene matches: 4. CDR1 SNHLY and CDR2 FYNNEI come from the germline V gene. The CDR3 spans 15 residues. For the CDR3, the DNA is TGTGCCAGCAGAGTACTAGCGGGGGGATACAATGAGCAGTTCTTC. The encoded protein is CASRVLAGGYNEQFF.

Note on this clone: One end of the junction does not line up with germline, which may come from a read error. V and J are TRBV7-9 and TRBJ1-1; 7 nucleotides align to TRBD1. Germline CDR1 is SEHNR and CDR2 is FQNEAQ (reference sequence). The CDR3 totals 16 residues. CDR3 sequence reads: CSSSLPRGQGPTEAFF. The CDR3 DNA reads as TGTTCCAGCAGCTTACCGAGGGGGCAGGGGCCCACTGAAGCTTTCTTT.

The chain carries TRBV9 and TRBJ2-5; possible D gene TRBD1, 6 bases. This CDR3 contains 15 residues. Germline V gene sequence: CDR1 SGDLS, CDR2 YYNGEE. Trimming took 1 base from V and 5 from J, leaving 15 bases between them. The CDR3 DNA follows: TGTGCCAGCAGCGTATCACCAGGGGTCGTGGAGACCCAGTACTTC. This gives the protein CASSVSPGVVETQYF.

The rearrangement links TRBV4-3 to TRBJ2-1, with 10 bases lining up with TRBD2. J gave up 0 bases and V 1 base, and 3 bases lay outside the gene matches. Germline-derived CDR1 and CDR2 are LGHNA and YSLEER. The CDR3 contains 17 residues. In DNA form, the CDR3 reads TGCGCCAGCAGCCAAGGGGCTAGCGGGGGCTCCTACAATGAGCAGTTCTTC. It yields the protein CASSQGASGGSYNEQFF.

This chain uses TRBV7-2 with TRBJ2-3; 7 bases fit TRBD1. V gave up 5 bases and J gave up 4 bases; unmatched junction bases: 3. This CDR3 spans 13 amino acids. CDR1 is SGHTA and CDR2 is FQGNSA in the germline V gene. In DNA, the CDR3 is TGTGCCAGCAGCCTGACAGGGCCAGATACGCAGTATTTT. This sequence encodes CASSLTGPDTQYF.

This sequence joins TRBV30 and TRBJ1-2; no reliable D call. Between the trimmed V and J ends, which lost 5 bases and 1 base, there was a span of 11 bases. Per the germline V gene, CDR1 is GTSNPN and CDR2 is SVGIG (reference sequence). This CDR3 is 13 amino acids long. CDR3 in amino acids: CAWDKTSNYGYTF. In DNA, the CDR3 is TGTGCCTGGGATAAGACAAGTAACTATGGCTACACCTTC. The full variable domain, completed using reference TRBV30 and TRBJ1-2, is SQTIHQWPATLVQPVGSPLSLECTVEGTSNPNLYWYRQAAGRGLQLLFYSVGIGQISSEVPQNLSASRPQDRQFILSSKKLLLSDSGFYLCAWDKTSNYGYTFGSGTRLTVV.

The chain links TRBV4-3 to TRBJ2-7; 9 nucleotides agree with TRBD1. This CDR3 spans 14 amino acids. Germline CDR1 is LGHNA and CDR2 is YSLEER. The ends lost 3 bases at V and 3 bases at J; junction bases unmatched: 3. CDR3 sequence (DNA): TGCGCCAGCAGCCATGGACAGGGGTACTACGAGCAGTACTTC. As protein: CASSHGQGYYEQYF.

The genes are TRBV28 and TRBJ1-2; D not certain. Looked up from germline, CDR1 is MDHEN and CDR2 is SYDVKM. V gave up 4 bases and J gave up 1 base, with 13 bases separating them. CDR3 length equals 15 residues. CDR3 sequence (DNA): TGTGCCAGCAGTTCCGCCCAGGCTTATAACTATGGCTACACCTTC. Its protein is CASSSAQAYNYGYTF.

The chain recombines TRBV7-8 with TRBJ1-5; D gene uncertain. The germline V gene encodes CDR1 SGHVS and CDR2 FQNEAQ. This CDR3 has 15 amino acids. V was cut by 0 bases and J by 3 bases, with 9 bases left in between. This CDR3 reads CASSLAAGDNQPQHF. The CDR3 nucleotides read TGTGCCAGCAGCTTAGCGGCCGGGGACAATCAGCCCCAGCATTTT.

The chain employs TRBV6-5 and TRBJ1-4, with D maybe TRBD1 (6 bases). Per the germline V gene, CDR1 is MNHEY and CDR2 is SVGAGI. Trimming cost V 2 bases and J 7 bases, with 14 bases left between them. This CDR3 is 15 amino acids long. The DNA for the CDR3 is TGTGCCAGCAGTTACATGGCAGGGGCGGCTGAAAAACTGTTTTTT. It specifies CASSYMAGAAEKLFF.

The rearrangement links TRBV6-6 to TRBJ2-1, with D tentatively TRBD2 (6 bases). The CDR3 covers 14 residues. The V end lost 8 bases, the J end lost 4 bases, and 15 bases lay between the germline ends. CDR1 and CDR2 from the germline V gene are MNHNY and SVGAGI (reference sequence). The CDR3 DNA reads TGTGCCAGCGAAACTTCGGGACTTTACAATGAGCAGTTCTTC. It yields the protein CASETSGLYNEQFF.

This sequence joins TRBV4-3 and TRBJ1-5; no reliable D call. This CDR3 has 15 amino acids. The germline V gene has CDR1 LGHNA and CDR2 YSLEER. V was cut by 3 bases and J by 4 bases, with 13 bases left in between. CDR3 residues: CASSQWAGGNQPQHF. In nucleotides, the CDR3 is TGCGCCAGCAGCCAGTGGGCAGGTGGAAATCAGCCCCAGCATTTT.

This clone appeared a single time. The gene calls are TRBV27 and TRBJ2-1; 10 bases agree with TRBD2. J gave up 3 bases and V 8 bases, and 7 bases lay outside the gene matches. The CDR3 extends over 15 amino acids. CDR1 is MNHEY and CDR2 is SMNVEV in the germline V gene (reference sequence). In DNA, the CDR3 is TGTGCCAGCGGGAGTAGCGGGAGGTACTACAATGAGCAGTTCTTC. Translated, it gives CASGSSGRYYNEQFF.

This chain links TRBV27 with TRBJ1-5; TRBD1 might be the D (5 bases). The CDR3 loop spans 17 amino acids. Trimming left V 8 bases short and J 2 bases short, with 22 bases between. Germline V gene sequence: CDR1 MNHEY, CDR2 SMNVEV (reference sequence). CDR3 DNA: TGTGCCAGCCGTCTCGGACCGGGGGATGGGCGCAATCAGCCCCAGCATTTT. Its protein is CASRLGPGDGRNQPQHF.

The CDR3 sequence is CASSFSQGAAQETQYF. Here the CDR3 DNA reads TGTGCCAGCAGTTTTAGTCAGGGGGCCGCACAAGAGACCCAGTACTTC. This chain uses TRBV28 with TRBJ2-5, with 8 nucleotides matching TRBD1. V shed 3 bases and J 2 bases; nucleotides not matched to a gene: 8. From germline, CDR1 is MDHEN and CDR2 SYDVKM. The CDR3 covers 16 residues. Filled out from reference TRBV28 and TRBJ2-5, the complete variable domain reads DVKVTQSSRYLVKRTGEKVFLECVQDMDHENMFWYRQDPGLGLRLIYFSYDVKMKEKGDIPEGYSVSREKKERFSLILESASTNQTSMYLCASSFSQGAAQETQYFGPGTRLLVL.

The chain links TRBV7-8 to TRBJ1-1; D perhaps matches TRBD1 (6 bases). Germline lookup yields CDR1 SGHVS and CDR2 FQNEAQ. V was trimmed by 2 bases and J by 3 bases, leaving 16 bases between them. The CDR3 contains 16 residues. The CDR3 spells CASSLSSQGGDTEAFF. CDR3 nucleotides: TGTGCCAGCAGCTTATCGAGTCAAGGGGGTGACACTGAAGCTTTCTTT.

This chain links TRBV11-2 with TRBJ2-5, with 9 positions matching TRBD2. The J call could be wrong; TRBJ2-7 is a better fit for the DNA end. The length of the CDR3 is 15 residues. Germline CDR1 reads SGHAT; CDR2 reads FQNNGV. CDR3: CASSPEVAGAYEQYF. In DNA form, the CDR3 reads TGTGCCAGCAGTCCCGAAGTAGCGGGAGCCTACGAGCAGTACTTC.

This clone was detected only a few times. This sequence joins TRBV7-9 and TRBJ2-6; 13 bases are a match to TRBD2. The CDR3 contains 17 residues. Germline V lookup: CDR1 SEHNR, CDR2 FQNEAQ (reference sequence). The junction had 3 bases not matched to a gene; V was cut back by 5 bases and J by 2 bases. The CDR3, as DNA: TGTGCCAGCAGCGAACTAGCGGGAGGGCCTGGGGCCAACGTCCTGACTTTC. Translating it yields CASSELAGGPGANVLTF.

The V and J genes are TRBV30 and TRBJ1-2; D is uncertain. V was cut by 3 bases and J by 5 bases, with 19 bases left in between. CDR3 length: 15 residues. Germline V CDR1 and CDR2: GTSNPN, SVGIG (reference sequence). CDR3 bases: TGTGCCTGGAGAGCTCCCCAGGTCAGGCGATATGGCTACACCTTC. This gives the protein CAWRAPQVRRYGYTF.

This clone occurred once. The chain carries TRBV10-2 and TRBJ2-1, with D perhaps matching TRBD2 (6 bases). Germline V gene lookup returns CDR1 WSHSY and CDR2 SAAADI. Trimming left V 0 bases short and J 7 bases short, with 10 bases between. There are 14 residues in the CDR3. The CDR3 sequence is CASSESRGGNEQFF. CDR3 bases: TGCGCCAGCAGTGAGTCGCGGGGTGGGAATGAGCAGTTCTTC.

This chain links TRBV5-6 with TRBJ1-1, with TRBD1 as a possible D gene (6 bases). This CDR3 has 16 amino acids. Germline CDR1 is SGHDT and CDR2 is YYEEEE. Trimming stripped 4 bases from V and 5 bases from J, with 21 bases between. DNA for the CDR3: TGTGCCAGCAGCCCACATCAAAACAGGGCGGATACTGAAGCTTTCTTT. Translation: CASSPHQNRADTEAFF.

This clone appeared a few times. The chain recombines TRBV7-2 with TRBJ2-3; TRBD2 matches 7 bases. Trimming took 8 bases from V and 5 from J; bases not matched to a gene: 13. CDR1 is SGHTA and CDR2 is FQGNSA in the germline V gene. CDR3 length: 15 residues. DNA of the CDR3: TGTGCCAGCGGAGCGGGGTTCACGTCCGGAGATACGCAGTATTTT. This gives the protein CASGAGFTSGDTQYF. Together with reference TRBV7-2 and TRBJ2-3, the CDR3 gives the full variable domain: GAGVSQSPSNKVTEKGKDVELRCDPISGHTALYWYRQSLGQGLEFLIYFQGNSAPDKSGLPSDRFSAERTGGSVSTLTIQRTQQEDSAVYLCASGAGFTSGDTQYFGPGTRLTVL.

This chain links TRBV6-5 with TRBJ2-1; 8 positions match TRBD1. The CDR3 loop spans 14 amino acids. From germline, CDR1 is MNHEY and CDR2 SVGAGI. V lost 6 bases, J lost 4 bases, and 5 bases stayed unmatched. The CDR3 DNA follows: TGTGCCAGCAGGACGGACAGGGAGTACAATGAGCAGTTCTTC. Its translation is CASRTDREYNEQFF.